This T cell receptor beta chain appears in the sequencing data of a study of blood T cells in healthy people across ages. Whole-study findings and limits: Estimated diversity that came from one million T cells was considered an underestimate. Long-lived and aged donors differed, with more naive CD4+ cells and higher diversity in the long-lived.

The CDR3 covers 12 residues. With 6 bases removed from V and 7 bases from J, the gap between germline ends came to 12 bases. The germline V gene encodes CDR1 MNHEY and CDR2 SVGEGT. PBMCs, at least 7 million per sample, were isolated. Every sample gave at least 5 micrograms of total RNA when it was extracted. Only a few counts were recorded for this clonotype. Its antigen is not known. Using a J-beta primer mix together with a sample-barcoded 5' primer, a second PCR was run for roughly 7 to 11 cycles. TCRdb analysed the 5' RACE reads with MiXCR anew, one entry per CDR3 protein. The sample contains approximately 850,000 distinct CDR3 sequences, approximately 48% of which appear only once.

This receptor was taken from a man between 60 and 75 years old in good health. Sequences were obtained from blood. The rearrangement uses TRBV6-2 or TRBV6-3 and TRBJ2-5, with unresolved D. DNA for the CDR3: TGTGCCAGCAGCCCTACCTGGAGGACCCAGTACTTC. This translates into CASSPTWRTQYF.